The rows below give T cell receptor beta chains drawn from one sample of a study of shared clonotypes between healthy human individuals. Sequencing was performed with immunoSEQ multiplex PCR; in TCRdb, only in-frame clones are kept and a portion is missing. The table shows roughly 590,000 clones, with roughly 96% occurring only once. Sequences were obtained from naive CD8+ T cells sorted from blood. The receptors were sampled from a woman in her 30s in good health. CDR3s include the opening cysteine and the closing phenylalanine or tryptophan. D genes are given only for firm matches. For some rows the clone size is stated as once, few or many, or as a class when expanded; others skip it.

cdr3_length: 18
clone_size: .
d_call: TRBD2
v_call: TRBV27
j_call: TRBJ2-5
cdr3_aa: CASSRTSGHVPYQETQYF
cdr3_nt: TGTGCCAGCAGTCGGACTAGCGGGCACGTACCTTACCAAGAGACCCAGTACTTC

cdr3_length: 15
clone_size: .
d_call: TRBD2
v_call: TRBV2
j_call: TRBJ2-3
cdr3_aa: CASSGTSSSTDTQYF
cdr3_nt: TGTGCCAGCAGTGGGACTAGTTCTAGCACAGATACGCAGTATTTT

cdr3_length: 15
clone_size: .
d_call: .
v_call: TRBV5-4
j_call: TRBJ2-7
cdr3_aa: CASSNDRFPTYEQYF
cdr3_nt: TGTGCCAGCAGCAACGACAGGTTCCCTACCTACGAGCAGTACTTC

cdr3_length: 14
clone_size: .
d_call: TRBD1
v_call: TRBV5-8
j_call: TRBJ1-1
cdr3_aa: CASSFGQGVTEAFF
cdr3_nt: TGTGCCAGCAGCTTCGGACAGGGCGTCACTGAAGCTTTCTTT

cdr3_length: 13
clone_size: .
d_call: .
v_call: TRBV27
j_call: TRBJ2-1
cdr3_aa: CASSLFRGNEQFF
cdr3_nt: TGTGCCAGCAGTTTATTCCGGGGTAATGAGCAGTTCTTC

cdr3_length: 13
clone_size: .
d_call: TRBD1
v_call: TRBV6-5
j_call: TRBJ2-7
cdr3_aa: CASTGTGGNGMYF
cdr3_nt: TGTGCCAGCACCGGGACAGGGGGTAATGGCATGTACTTC

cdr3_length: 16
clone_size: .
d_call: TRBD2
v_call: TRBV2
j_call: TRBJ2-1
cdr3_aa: CASSGGGRARYNEQFF
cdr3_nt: TGTGCCAGCAGTGGCGGGGGGAGGGCTAGGTACAATGAGCAGTTCTTC

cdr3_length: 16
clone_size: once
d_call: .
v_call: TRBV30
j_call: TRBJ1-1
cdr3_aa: CAWSVPGGLRNTEAFF
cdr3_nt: TGTGCCTGGAGTGTACCCGGTGGGCTTAGGAACACTGAAGCTTTCTTT

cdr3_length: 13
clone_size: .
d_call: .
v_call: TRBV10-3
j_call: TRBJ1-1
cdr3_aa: CAISRDGNTEAFF
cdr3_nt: TGTGCCATCAGCCGGGACGGCAACACTGAAGCTTTCTTT

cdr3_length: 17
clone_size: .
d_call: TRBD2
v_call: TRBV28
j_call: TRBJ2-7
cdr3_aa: CASSFKTSGKGPYEQYF
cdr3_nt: TGTGCCAGCAGTTTCAAAACTAGCGGGAAGGGTCCCTACGAGCAGTACTTC

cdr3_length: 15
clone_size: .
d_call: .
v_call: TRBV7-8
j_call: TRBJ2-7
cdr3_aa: CASSLDPRSSYEQYF
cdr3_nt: TGTGCCAGCAGCTTAGATCCCAGGAGCTCCTACGAGCAGTACTTC

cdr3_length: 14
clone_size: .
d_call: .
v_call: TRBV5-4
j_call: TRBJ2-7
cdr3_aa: CASSLPDKSYEQYF
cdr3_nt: TGTGCCAGCAGCTTGCCCGACAAGTCCTACGAGCAGTACTTC

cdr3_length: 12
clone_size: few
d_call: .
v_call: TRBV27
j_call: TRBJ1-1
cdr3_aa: CASSATASEAFF
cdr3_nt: TGTGCCAGCAGTGCGACAGCGAGTGAAGCTTTCTTT

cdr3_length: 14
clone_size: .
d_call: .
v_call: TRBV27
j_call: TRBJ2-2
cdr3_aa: CASSLYWGTGELFF
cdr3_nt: TGTGCCAGCAGTTTATACTGGGGCACCGGGGAGCTGTTTTTT

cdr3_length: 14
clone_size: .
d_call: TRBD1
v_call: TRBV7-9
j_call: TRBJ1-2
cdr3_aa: CASSSHGTGIGYTF
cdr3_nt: TGTGCCAGCAGCTCCCATGGGACAGGGATTGGCTACACCTTC

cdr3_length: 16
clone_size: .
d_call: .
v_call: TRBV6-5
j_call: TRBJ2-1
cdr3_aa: CASSYLETRSYNEQFF
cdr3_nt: TGTGCCAGCAGTTACTTGGAGACACGCTCCTACAATGAGCAGTTCTTC

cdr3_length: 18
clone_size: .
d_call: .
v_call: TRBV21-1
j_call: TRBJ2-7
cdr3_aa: CASNSPITTSGPTYEQYF
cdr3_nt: TGTGCCAGCAACTCCCCTATTACAACTAGCGGACCTACCTACGAGCAGTACTTC

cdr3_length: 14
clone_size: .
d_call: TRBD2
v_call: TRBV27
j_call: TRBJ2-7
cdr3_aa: CASSRTSGGYEQYF
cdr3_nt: TGTGCCAGCAGTCGGACTAGCGGGGGCTACGAGCAGTACTTC

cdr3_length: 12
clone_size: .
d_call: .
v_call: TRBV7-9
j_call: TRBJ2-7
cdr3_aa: CASSLGRDEQYF
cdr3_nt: TGTGCCAGCAGCTTAGGGAGGGACGAGCAGTACTTC

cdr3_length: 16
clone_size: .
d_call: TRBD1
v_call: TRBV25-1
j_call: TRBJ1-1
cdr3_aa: CASTFRDSEMNTEAFF
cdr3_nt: TGTGCCAGCACCTTCCGGGACAGCGAAATGAACACTGAAGCTTTCTTT

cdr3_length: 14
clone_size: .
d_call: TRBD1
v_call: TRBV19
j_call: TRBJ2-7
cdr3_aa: CASSSGTGGYEQYF
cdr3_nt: TGTGCCAGTAGTTCTGGGACAGGAGGTTACGAGCAGTACTTC

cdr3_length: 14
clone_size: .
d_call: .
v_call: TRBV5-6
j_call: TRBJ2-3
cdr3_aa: CASSSEGDTDTQYF
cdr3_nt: TGTGCCAGCAGTTCGGAGGGTGATACAGATACGCAGTATTTT

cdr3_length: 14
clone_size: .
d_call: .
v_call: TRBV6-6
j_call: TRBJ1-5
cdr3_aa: CASRPPGRNQPQHF
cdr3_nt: TGTGCCAGCAGACCCCCAGGCAGGAATCAGCCCCAGCATTTT

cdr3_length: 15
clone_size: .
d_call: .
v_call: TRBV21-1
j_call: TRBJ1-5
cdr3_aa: CASSKVLYSNQPQHF
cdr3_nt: TGTGCCAGCAGCAAAGTACTATATAGCAATCAGCCCCAGCATTTT

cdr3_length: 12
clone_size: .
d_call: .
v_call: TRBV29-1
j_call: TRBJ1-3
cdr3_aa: CSVVPRDDTIYF
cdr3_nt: TGCAGCGTTGTCCCCAGGGACGACACCATATATTTT

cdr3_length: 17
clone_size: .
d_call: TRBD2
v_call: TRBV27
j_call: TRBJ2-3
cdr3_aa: CASSPRGLAASTDTQYF
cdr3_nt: TGTGCCAGCAGTCCCAGGGGACTAGCGGCTAGCACAGATACGCAGTATTTT

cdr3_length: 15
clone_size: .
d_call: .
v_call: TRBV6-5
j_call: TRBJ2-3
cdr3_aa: CASSALAQGTDTQYF
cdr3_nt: TGTGCCAGCAGTGCCCTCGCACAGGGCACAGATACGCAGTATTTT

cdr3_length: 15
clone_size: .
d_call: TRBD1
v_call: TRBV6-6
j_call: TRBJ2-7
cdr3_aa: CASSKNRGGDYEQYF
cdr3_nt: TGTGCCAGCAGCAAGAACAGGGGCGGAGACTACGAGCAGTACTTC

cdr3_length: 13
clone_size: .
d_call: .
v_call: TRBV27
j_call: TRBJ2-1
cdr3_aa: CASSSPPGNEQFF
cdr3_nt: TGTGCCAGCAGTTCCCCCCCGGGGAATGAGCAGTTCTTC

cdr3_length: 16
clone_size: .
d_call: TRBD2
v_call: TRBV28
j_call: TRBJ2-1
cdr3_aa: CASSSGTSGRGDEQFF
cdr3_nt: TGTGCCAGCAGTTCCGGGACTAGCGGGAGAGGCGATGAGCAGTTCTTC

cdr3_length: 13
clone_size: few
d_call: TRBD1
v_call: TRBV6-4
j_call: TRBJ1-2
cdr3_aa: CASSEGQNYGYTF
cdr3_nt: TGTGCCAGCAGTGAGGGACAGAACTATGGCTACACCTTC

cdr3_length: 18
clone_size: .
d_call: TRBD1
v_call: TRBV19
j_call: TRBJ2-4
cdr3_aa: CASSMNRDSILAKNIQYF
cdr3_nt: TGTGCCAGTAGTATGAATAGGGACAGTATACTAGCCAAAAACATTCAGTACTTC

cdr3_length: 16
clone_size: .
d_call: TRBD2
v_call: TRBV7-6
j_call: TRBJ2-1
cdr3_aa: CASSSSTSGSRNEQFF
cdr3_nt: TGTGCCAGCAGCTCCTCGACTAGCGGGAGTAGGAATGAGCAGTTCTTC

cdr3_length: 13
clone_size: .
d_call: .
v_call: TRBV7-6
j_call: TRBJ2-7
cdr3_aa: CASSLGLGYEQYF
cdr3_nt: TGTGCCAGCAGCTTAGGTCTTGGGTACGAGCAGTACTTC

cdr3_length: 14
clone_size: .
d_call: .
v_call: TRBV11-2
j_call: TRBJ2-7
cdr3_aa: CASSLGDVSYEQYF
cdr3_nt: TGTGCCAGCAGCTTAGGGGACGTCTCCTACGAGCAGTACTTC

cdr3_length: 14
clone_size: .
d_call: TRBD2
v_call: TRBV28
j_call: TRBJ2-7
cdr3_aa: CASSLGRGPYEQYF
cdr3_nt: TGTGCCAGCAGTTTAGGGAGGGGCCCCTACGAGCAGTACTTC

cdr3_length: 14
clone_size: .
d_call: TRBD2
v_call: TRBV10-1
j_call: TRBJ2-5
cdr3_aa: CASSEVRTSGKSNF
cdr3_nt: TGCGCCAGCAGTGAAGTCCGGACTAGCGGGAAATCAAACTTC

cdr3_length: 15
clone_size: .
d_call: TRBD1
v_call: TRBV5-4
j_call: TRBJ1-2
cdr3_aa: CASSLGYRDSYGYTF
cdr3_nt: TGTGCCAGCAGCTTGGGGTACCGGGACAGCTATGGCTACACCTTC

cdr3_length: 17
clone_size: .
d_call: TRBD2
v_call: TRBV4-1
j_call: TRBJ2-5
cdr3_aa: CASSQDWGGDSQETQYF
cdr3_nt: TGCGCCAGCAGCCAAGATTGGGGAGGGGATAGCCAAGAGACCCAGTACTTC

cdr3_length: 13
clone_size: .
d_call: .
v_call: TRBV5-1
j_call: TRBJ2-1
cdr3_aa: CASSLEGNNEQFF
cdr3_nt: TGCGCCAGCAGCTTGGAGGGGAACAATGAGCAGTTCTTC

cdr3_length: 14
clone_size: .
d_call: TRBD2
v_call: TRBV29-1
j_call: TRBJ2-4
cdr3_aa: CSVESGNVGNIQYF
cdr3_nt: TGCAGCGTTGAAAGCGGGAACGTCGGAAACATTCAGTACTTC

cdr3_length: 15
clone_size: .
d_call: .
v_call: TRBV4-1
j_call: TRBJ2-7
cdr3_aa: CASSERDTRRYEQYF
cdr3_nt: TGCGCCAGCAGCGAACGCGACACACGCCGTTACGAGCAGTACTTC

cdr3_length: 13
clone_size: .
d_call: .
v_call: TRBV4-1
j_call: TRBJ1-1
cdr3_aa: CASSEELYTEAFF
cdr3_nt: TGCGCCAGCAGCGAAGAGTTGTACACTGAAGCTTTCTTT

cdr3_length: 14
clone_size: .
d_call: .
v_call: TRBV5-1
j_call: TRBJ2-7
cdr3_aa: CASSLGAGSYEQYF
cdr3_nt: TGCGCCAGCAGCTTGGGAGCAGGTTCCTACGAGCAGTACTTC

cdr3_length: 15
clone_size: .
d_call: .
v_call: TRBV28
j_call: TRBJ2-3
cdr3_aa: CASSPRRKKADTQYF
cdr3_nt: TGTGCCAGCAGTCCCCGGAGAAAAAAGGCAGATACGCAGTATTTT

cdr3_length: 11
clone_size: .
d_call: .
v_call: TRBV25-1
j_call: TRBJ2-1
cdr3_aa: CASEGGAGQFF
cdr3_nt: TGTGCCAGTGAGGGGGGCGCAGGACAGTTCTTC

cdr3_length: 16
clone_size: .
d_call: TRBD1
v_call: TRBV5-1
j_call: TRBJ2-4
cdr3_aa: CASSLNPGQGQNIQYF
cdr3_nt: TGCGCCAGCAGCTTGAATCCGGGACAGGGCCAAAACATTCAGTACTTC

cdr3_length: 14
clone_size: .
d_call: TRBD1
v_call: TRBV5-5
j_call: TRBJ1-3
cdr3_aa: CASSSRGSGNTIYF
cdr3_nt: TGTGCCAGCAGCTCCAGGGGGTCTGGAAACACCATATATTTT

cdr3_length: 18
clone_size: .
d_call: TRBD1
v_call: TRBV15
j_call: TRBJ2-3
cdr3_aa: CATSRDGVAGQGPDTQYF
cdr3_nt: TGTGCCACCAGCAGAGATGGGGTTGCGGGACAGGGCCCAGATACGCAGTATTTT

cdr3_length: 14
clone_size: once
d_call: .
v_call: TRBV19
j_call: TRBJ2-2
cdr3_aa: CASSIPRNTGELFF
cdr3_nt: TGTGCCAGTAGTATCCCCAGGAACACCGGGGAGCTGTTTTTT

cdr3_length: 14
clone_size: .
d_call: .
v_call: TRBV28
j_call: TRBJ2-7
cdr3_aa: CASSFGFPGDEQYF
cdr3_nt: TGTGCCAGCAGTTTCGGGTTCCCGGGGGACGAGCAGTACTTC

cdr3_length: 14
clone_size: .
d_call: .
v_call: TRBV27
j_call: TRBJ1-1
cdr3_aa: CASSNLGGTVEAFF
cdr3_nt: TGTGCCAGCAGTAACCTCGGGGGGACTGTTGAAGCTTTCTTT

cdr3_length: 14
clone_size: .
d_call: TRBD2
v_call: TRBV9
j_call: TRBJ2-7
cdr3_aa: CASSVGGSSYEQYF
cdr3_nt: TGTGCCAGCAGCGTGGGCGGGAGCTCCTACGAGCAGTACTTC

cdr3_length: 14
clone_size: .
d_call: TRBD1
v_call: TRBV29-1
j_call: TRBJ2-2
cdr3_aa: CSVEPTGRTGELFF
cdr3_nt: TGCAGCGTTGAGCCGACAGGGCGAACCGGGGAGCTGTTTTTT

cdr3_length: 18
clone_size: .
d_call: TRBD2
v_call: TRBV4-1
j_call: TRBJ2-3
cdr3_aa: CASSQGLADYKPTDTQYF
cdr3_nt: TGCGCCAGCAGCCAGGGACTAGCCGACTACAAACCCACAGATACGCAGTATTTT

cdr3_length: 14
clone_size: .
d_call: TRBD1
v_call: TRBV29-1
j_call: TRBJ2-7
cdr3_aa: CSVRTGAISYEQYF
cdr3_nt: TGCAGCGTTCGGACAGGGGCCATCTCCTACGAGCAGTACTTC

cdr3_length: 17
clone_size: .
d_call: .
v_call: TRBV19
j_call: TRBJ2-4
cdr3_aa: CAYLRGEIHLAKNIQYF
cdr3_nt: TGTGCCTACCTTAGGGGGGAGATCCACCTAGCCAAAAACATTCAGTACTTC